The entry below gives a single T cell receptor (beta chain) sequence along with its context. This clone has just one count. What antigen it recognizes has not been identified. The record has no base qualities; no much larger clone is one base away. Libraries were made using the immunoSEQ multiplex PCR assay. This is the immuneACCESS table as TCRdb keeps it, with only in-frame sequences that have V and J called. A part of the clones is gone; compared with another copy, unresolved V genes explain less than half, and the rest is unexplained. This sample holds approximately 60,000 clones; 90% to 95% were observed only once. The leading ten clones occupy 3% to 3.5% of the sample. From the cysteine up to the phenylalanine, the CDR3 has a length of 15 residues. Of all the DNA, just the CDR3 is kept, 45 bases in frame from base 1. Via the germline V gene, CDR1 is SGHAT and CDR2 FQNNGV. V and J are trimmed by 2 bases and 5 bases, and the gene matches miss 6 bases of the junction.

The source of the sample is a study of T cell changes during pregnancy in multiple sclerosis (dated by TCRdb to between 2018 and 2021). Some background on the complete study: The study examined how the T cell repertoire changed over the course of pregnancy in women with multiple sclerosis.

This sample comprised CD8+ T cells from peripheral blood mononuclear cells, obtained in the third trimester of pregnancy. In this chain, TRBV11-2 is recombined with TRBJ2-7; TRBD1 lines up with 10 middle nucleotides. The sequence came from a female donor with multiple sclerosis, enrolled in a pregnancy study. The CDR3 region: CASSLRQGAFHEQYF. The bases read TGTGCCAGCAGCTTAAGACAGGGGGCGTTCCACGAGCAGTACTTC.